The next 17 T cell receptor beta chains were all read from a single sample in a study of T-cell memory formation after mild COVID-19. A single record per CDR3 protein comes from TCRdb applying MiXCR to the 5' RACE reads. Of about 280,000 distinct CDR3 sequences in the sample, less than 9.5% were seen once. Specimen: PBMCs or a T cell subset sorted from them (not recorded which). Receptors originate from a man in his late teens or twenties who had mild COVID-19 (a few samples of this study predate the infection). Cell type and time point are not known.

This clonotype was seen many times. For the CDR3, the DNA is TGCGCCAGCAGCCTCCGGGCGGGGGCGTTGGAAGCTTTCTTT. As protein: CASSLRAGALEAFF. The V call is TRBV5-1, the J call TRBJ1-1; a possible D gene is TRBD1 (6 bases). V lost 4 bases and J 8 bases, leaving 18 bases between the germline ends. This CDR3 comprises 14 residues. Germline CDR1 SGHRS, CDR2 YFSETQ.

The gene calls are TRBV5-5 and TRBJ2-1; tentatively, D is TRBD1 (7 bases). Trimming removed 1 base at V and 4 bases at J, with 12 bases between. Germline V gene data show CDR1 as SGHKS and CDR2 as YYEKEE (reference sequence). This CDR3 is built from 15 residues. The CDR3 protein is CASSLSRGVYNEQFF. CDR3 DNA sequence: TGTGCCAGCAGCTTGTCCAGGGGGGTTTACAATGAGCAGTTCTTC.

This clonotype was seen a handful of times. The V call is TRBV15, the J call TRBJ2-3; unclear D gene. From germline, CDR1 is LNHNV and CDR2 YYDKDF (reference sequence). CDR3 size: 15 residues. Trimming took off 0 bases at V and 2 bases at J, with 9 bases between the two ends. This CDR3 reads CATSRDRILTDTQYF. The CDR3 nucleotides are TGTGCCACCAGCAGAGACAGGATCCTCACAGATACGCAGTATTTT.

This rearrangement joins TRBV7-8 to TRBJ1-2; D call uncertain. The CDR3 contains 14 residues. Looked up from germline, CDR1 is SGHVS and CDR2 is FQNEAQ. Deletions cut 6 bases from V and 5 bases from J, with 16 bases between. The DNA of the CDR3 is TGTGCCAGCAGTAAAAGTACGGGTCTTTATGGCTACACCTTC. It is translated as CASSKSTGLYGYTF.

This clonotype has a handful of counts. The chain uses TRBV6-2 or TRBV6-3 and TRBJ2-7; 11 bases are shared with TRBD2. Germline CDR1 is MNHEY and CDR2 is SVGEGT. This CDR3 contains 15 residues. V dropped 2 bases and J dropped 2; count of bases not matched to a gene: 2. The CDR3 nucleotides read TGTGCCAGCAGTTACCTAGCGGGGGGCACCTACGAGCAGTACTTC. Translating it yields CASSYLAGGTYEQYF.

This clonotype was seen more than once but under ten times. The J gene is TRBJ1-6, the V gene TRBV27; 7 bases align to TRBD1. With 5 bases clipped from V and 10 bases from J, the junction kept 2 bases outside the gene matches. This CDR3 spans 12 amino acids. Germline V CDR1 and CDR2: MNHEY, SMNVEV (reference sequence). The CDR3 protein is CASSDRVSPLHF. CDR3 in DNA: TGTGCCAGCAGTGACAGGGTGTCACCCCTCCACTTT.

The V call is TRBV25-1, the J call TRBJ2-7, with no clear D. The ends were cut back, 4 bases at V and 0 bases at J, with 13 bases in the middle. The CDR3 is 15 amino acids. CDR1 MGHDK and CDR2 SYGVNS come from the germline V gene. The CDR3: CASSAAAEPSYEQYF. The CDR3 nucleotides are TGTGCCAGCAGTGCCGCGGCGGAGCCCTCCTACGAGCAGTACTTC.

This rearrangement joins TRBV19 to TRBJ2-1; 7 bases agree with TRBD1. With V trimmed by 5 bases and J by 4 bases, 8 bases remained unmatched. From germline, CDR1 is LNHDA and CDR2 SQIVND (reference sequence). The CDR3 covers 15 residues. CDR3 loop: CASSVSGTAYNEQFF. CDR3 DNA sequence: TGTGCCAGTAGTGTCTCCGGGACAGCTTACAATGAGCAGTTCTTC. Variable domain in full (rest from reference TRBV19 and TRBJ2-1): DGGITQSPKYLFRKEGQNVTLSCEQNLNHDAMYWYRQDPGQGLRLIYYSQIVNDFQKGDIAEGYSVSREKKESFPLTVTSAQKNPTAFYLCASSVSGTAYNEQFFGPGTRLTVL.

A few counts support this clonotype. V and J are TRBV7-2 and TRBJ2-5; possibly TRBD1 for D (6 bases). V was trimmed by 8 bases and J by 2 bases, leaving 6 bases between them. Germline assignment: CDR1 SGHTA and CDR2 FQGNSA. The CDR3 has 11 amino acids. The CDR3 is CASGTQETQYF. CDR3 nucleotides: TGTGCCAGCGGGACACAAGAGACCCAGTACTTC.

For this clonotype: A read error may produce the germline difference seen at one junction end. V usage is TRBV20-1 and J usage is TRBJ1-5, with D uncertain. The CDR3 length is 13 residues. Germline V gene lookup returns CDR1 DFQATT and CDR2 SNEGSKA (reference sequence). In DNA, the CDR3 is TGCAGTGCTAACCCCTTGAGCAATAAGCCCCAGCATTTT. This gives the protein CSANPLSNKPQHF.

V usage is TRBV20-1 and J usage is TRBJ2-6; D remains ambiguous. The length of the CDR3 is 14 residues. Trimming stripped 0 bases from V and 0 bases from J, with 3 bases between. Germline CDR1 and CDR2: DFQATT and SNEGSKA (reference sequence). CDR3 sequence (DNA): TGCAGTGCTAGAGAGAGCTCTGGGGCCAACGTCCTGACTTTC. It yields the protein CSARESSGANVLTF.

The gene calls are TRBV5-6 and TRBJ2-5; possibly TRBD2 for D (7 bases). V lost 3 bases, J lost 5 bases, and 11 bases lay in between. This CDR3 region has 13 residues. CDR1 SGHDT and CDR2 YYEEEE come from the germline V gene. In DNA form, the CDR3 reads TGTGCCAGCAGCTGGGGGGGCCCCGAGACCCAGTACTTC. As protein: CASSWGGPETQYF.

The table lists this clonotype with a few counts. The rearrangement joins TRBV12-3 or TRBV12-4 to TRBJ1-5, with D perhaps TRBD1 (6 bases). The CDR3 has 14 residues. The V end was cut by 4 bases, the J end by 4 bases, with 11 bases between. In DNA, the CDR3 is TGTGCCAGCAGTTCATCAGGGGCTAATCAGCCCCAGCATTTT. Translated, it gives CASSSSGANQPQHF.

This chain uses TRBV7-9 with TRBJ1-1; D is ambiguous. CDR3 length equals 15 residues. The ends were cut back, 0 bases at V and 0 bases at J, with 8 bases in the middle. Per the germline V gene, CDR1 is SEHNR and CDR2 is FQNEAQ (reference sequence). CDR3 protein: CASSLAWEMNTEAFF. CDR3 nucleotide sequence: TGTGCCAGCAGCTTAGCATGGGAAATGAACACTGAAGCTTTCTTT. Combining the CDR3 with reference TRBV7-9 and TRBJ1-1 gives the whole variable domain DTGVSQNPRHKITKRGQNVTFRCDPISEHNRLYWYRQTLGQGPEFLTYFQNEAQLEKSRLLSDRFSAERPKGSFSTLEIQRTEQGDSAMYLCASSLAWEMNTEAFFGQGTRLTVV.

The table lists this clonotype with many counts. This sequence joins TRBV27 and TRBJ1-5; D gene unclear. V was trimmed by 3 bases and J by 1 base, leaving 4 bases between them. The CDR3 spans 13 residues. The germline gives CDR1 MNHEY, CDR2 SMNVEV (reference sequence). CDR3 DNA: TGTGCCAGCAGTTTCAAGAGCAATCAGCCCCAGCATTTT. Its translation: CASSFKSNQPQHF.

The rearrangement uses TRBV7-6 and TRBJ2-1; D call uncertain. Germline V gene lookup returns CDR1 SGHVS and CDR2 FNYEAQ. The CDR3 is 14 amino acids. Trimming cost V 5 bases and J 8 bases, with 16 bases left between them. Here the CDR3 DNA reads TGTGCCAGCAGCGCCTTTGTCTCCAAAGATGAGCAGTTCTTC. The encoded protein is CASSAFVSKDEQFF.

This clonotype was detected only a few times. This rearrangement joins TRBV28 to TRBJ1-6; maybe TRBD1 (5 bases). Germline CDR1 is MDHEN and CDR2 is SYDVKM. The length of the CDR3 is 13 residues. Trimming removed 7 bases at V and 13 bases at J, with 17 bases between. The CDR3 DNA is TGTGCCAGCATCCCGGGGCCCGGGGGGCCCCTCCACTTT. The encoded protein is CASIPGPGGPLHF.